The clone carrying this T cell receptor beta chain came up a few times. Its antigen is unidentified. This sample is drawn from a study of response to subunit inactivated influenza vaccine. Overall study findings and caveats: A suggestion made by the authors is that each seasonal influenza vaccination recruits few new T cells.

The CDR3 is made up of 16 amino acids. The junction had 13 bases not matched to a gene; V was cut back by 6 bases and J by 6 bases. One entry per CDR3 protein, called by TCRdb with MiXCR from the RT-PCR reads. Of around 760,000 distinct CDR3 sequences detected, roughly 13% appear once; the ten largest clones hold around 6.5%. Sequenced material: PBMCs from blood, taken approximately 15 days before vaccination. The clonotype comes from a man aged 45-65 years who received an inactivated influenza vaccine. The chain recombines TRBV12-3 or TRBV12-4 with TRBJ2-3, with 9 bases fitting TRBD2. As DNA, the CDR3 is TGTGCCAGCAGCAAGACTTTAGCGGGAGCGACTGATACGCAGTATTTT. Amino acids: CASSKTLAGATDTQYF.